The 14 T cell receptor beta chains in this list originate from one sample, sequenced in a study of OX40 agonist ivuxolimab in advanced cancers. Assay used: immunoSEQ multiplex PCR; TCRdb lists only in-frame clones, some missing. The sample has 74,000 or so clones, about 90% seen once. Sequences were derived from CD4+ or CD8+ T cells sorted from blood, sampled in a trial of the OX40 agonist ivuxolimab. Every receptor here comes from an adult with an advanced solid tumor such as melanoma, head and neck, liver or kidney cancer.

This chain links TRBV19 with TRBJ2-5; D may be TRBD2 (6 bases). The germline CDR1 and CDR2 sequences are LNHDA and SQIVND (reference sequence). The CDR3 sequence is 16 residues long. The V gene lost 1 base and the J gene lost 2 bases, with 14 bases spanning the gap. CDR3 in DNA: TGTGCCAGTAGTATAGGGGGAACAGGACTACAAGAGACCCAGTACTTC. It yields the protein CASSIGGTGLQETQYF.

The gene calls are TRBV5-4 and TRBJ2-1, with D perhaps matching TRBD1 or TRBD2 (5 bases each). The germline CDR1 and CDR2 sequences are SGHNT and YYREEE (reference sequence). Trimming pared 4 bases from V and 12 bases from J, leaving 14 bases between. The CDR3 covers 12 residues. The CDR3 region is CASSNIPGGQFF. The CDR3 nucleotides read TGTGCCAGCAGCAACATCCCTGGGGGGCAGTTCTTC.

The chain has TRBV5-4 and TRBJ1-2; a weak D match, TRBD1 (6 bases). The length of the CDR3 is 15 residues. V lost 4 bases to trimming and J lost 6 bases, with 19 bases between them. In germline, CDR1 is SGHNT, CDR2 YYREEE (reference sequence). CDR3: CASSPGRGRDDGYTF. CDR3 DNA sequence: TGTGCCAGCAGCCCCGGGAGGGGGAGAGATGATGGCTACACCTTC.

This rearrangement joins TRBV11-2 to TRBJ2-2; D is unresolved. There are 16 residues in the CDR3. Per the germline V gene, CDR1 is SGHAT and CDR2 is FQNNGV. Deletions cut 2 bases from V and 4 bases from J, with 14 bases between. CDR3 region: CASSLLSITTTGELFF. CDR3 coding DNA: TGTGCCAGCAGCTTACTATCCATAACTACCACCGGGGAGCTGTTTTTT.

V and J are TRBV4-2 and TRBJ2-3; 11 nucleotides match TRBD2. The CDR3 is 17 residues long. Germline CDR1 LGHNA, CDR2 YNFKEQ. V lost 2 bases to trimming and J lost 4 bases; unmatched junction nucleotides: 8. In DNA, the CDR3 is TGTGCCAGCAGCCAACCCACTAGCGGGGGAGCCTCAGATACGCAGTATTTT. Its translation: CASSQPTSGGASDTQYF.

The chain couples TRBV10-3 to TRBJ2-1; no firm D call. The CDR3 has 15 amino acids. Germline V CDR1 and CDR2: ENHRY, SYGVKD. Trimming took off 3 bases at V and 6 bases at J, with 15 bases between the two ends. CDR3 sequence (DNA): TGTGCCATCAGTGATGGAAGTCTAGGGCCCAATGAGCAGTTCTTC. Translation: CAISDGSLGPNEQFF.

This clone was recorded only once. The chain joins TRBV2 to TRBJ1-4, with TRBD1 identical over 11 bases. Germline V gives CDR1 SNHLY, CDR2 FYNNEI. CDR3 length equals 17 residues. The V gene end was trimmed by 6 bases and the J gene end by 2 bases; junction bases not matched to a gene: 8. CDR3 bases: TGTGCCAGCAGCGCTGGACAGGGGGCGAGCACTAATGAAAAACTGTTTTTT. Protein: CASSAGQGASTNEKLFF.

This clone was picked up a small number of times. The chain recombines TRBV7-2 with TRBJ1-1, with a weak D call TRBD1 (5 bases). The length of the CDR3 is 14 residues. The germline V and J ends were trimmed by 2 bases and 4 bases, with 11 bases remaining between them. Germline-derived CDR1 and CDR2 are SGHTA and FQGNSA. CDR3 in amino acids: CASSLSGGVTEAFF. The CDR3 DNA reads TGTGCCAGCAGCTTAAGCGGGGGGGTCACTGAAGCTTTCTTT.

The chain has TRBV6-1 and TRBJ1-6; 10 bases line up with TRBD1. The CDR3 is made up of 16 amino acids. CDR1 and CDR2 from the germline V gene are MNHNS and SASEGT. Trimming cost V 4 bases and J 12 bases; bases outside gene matches: 12. For the CDR3, the DNA is TGTGCCAGCAGTGCCCGGACAGGGGGGGACGGCCGACCCCTCCACTTT. Residues: CASSARTGGDGRPLHF.

The rearrangement joins TRBV5-1 to TRBJ2-2; the match to TRBD1 covers 10 bases. Losses at the gene ends were 7 bases for V and 6 bases for J; bases not matched to a gene: 6. CDR1 is SGHRS and CDR2 is YFSETQ in the germline V gene. This CDR3 spans 14 amino acids. The CDR3 sequence: CASGPGQGSGELFF. Here the CDR3 DNA reads TGCGCCAGCGGACCGGGACAGGGGTCCGGGGAGCTGTTTTTT. The full variable domain, with the rest looked up from reference TRBV5-1 and TRBJ2-2, is KAGVTQTPRYLIKTRGQQVTLSCSPISGHRSVSWYQQTPGQGLQFLFEYFSETQRNKGNFPGRFSGRQFSNSRSEMNVSTLELGDSALYLCASGPGQGSGELFFGEGSRLTVL.

This clone was seen once. The gene calls are TRBV30 and TRBJ2-1; 10 bases agree with TRBD2. The V and J ends lost 3 bases and 8 bases, in that order; junction bases with no gene match: 7. CDR3 length: 14 residues. Germline V gene data show CDR1 as GTSNPN and CDR2 as SVGIG (reference sequence). The CDR3 region has the DNA TGTGCCTGGAGGGCTAGCGGGGGCAGGTATGAGCAGTTCTTC. Translating it yields CAWRASGGRYEQFF. Combining the CDR3 with reference TRBV30 and TRBJ2-1 gives the whole variable domain SQTIHQWPATLVQPVGSPLSLECTVEGTSNPNLYWYRQAAGRGLQLLFYSVGIGQISSEVPQNLSASRPQDRQFILSSKKLLLSDSGFYLCAWRASGGRYEQFFGPGTRLTVL.

The J gene is TRBJ2-1, the V gene TRBV28; the D call may be TRBD1 or TRBD2 (5 bases each). In germline, CDR1 is MDHEN, CDR2 SYDVKM. The CDR3 consists of 13 residues. Trimming removed 6 bases at V and 8 bases at J, with 14 bases between. For the CDR3, the DNA is TGTGCCAGCAGGGGACCTCATGGTTATGAGCAGTTCTTC. It is translated as CASRGPHGYEQFF.

This clone was picked up one time. This chain joins TRBV7-9 and TRBJ2-5; a possible D gene is TRBD1 (5 bases). V lost 5 bases and J 7 bases, leaving 8 bases between the germline ends. Germline V lookup: CDR1 SEHNR, CDR2 FQNEAQ (reference sequence). This CDR3 spans 11 amino acids. CDR3 residues: CASSPQGTQYF. CDR3 DNA sequence: TGTGCCAGCAGCCCCCAGGGGACCCAGTACTTC.

The chain is built from TRBV7-2 and TRBJ1-2, with D perhaps TRBD1 (5 bases). The V and J ends lost 5 bases and 5 bases respectively, with 18 bases between them. Per germline, CDR1 SGHTA and CDR2 FQGNSA. CDR3 size: 15 residues. The CDR3 is CASSAPTAAPYGYTF. In nucleotides, the CDR3 is TGTGCCAGCAGCGCGCCGACAGCAGCCCCATATGGCTACACCTTC.